These 15 T cell receptor beta chains share one sample of origin, sequenced in a study of molecular identifiers for immune sequencing clone quantification. From the PCR reads, TCRdb called clonotypes with MiXCR, one entry per CDR3 protein. The table records 90,000 to 120,000 distinct CDR3 sequences, around a third of them present only once. Sequencing input: naive CD8+ T cells from blood, with Jurkat cell RNA spiked in. The sample's subset: FACS-sorted CD8+CD4-CCR7+CD45RA+ naive T cells. The source of these receptors is a human donor in good health. Some libraries in this study had Jurkat cell RNA spiked in.

This clonotype was picked up many times. The chain joins TRBV28 to TRBJ2-3; D ambiguous. The V and J ends lost 8 bases and 1 base respectively, with 13 bases between them. Germline CDR1 is MDHEN and CDR2 is SYDVKM. The CDR3 extends over 14 amino acids. The CDR3 DNA is TGTGCCAGCTTCTCCCCGGCAGGCACAGATACGCAGTATTTT. Translation: CASFSPAGTDTQYF.

This clonotype was recorded at least ten times. This CDR3 is CASSEVRGTEAFF. DNA for the CDR3: TGCGCCAGCAGTGAGGTCAGGGGGACTGAAGCTTTCTTT. The chain recombines TRBV10-2 with TRBJ1-1; 7 bases agree with TRBD1. V lost 2 bases, J lost 5 bases, and 2 bases stayed unmatched. The length of the CDR3 is 13 residues. Germline values: CDR1 WSHSY, CDR2 SAAADI.

Comments on this clonotype: As the CDR3 is not closed by the conserved phenylalanine or tryptophan, this likely results from a read error. This chain links TRBV29-1 with TRBJ2-2; D is perhaps TRBD1 (6 bases). CDR1 SQVTM and CDR2 ANQGSEA come from the germline V gene. The CDR3 runs 15 residues. Trimming removed 0 bases from V and 0 bases from J, with 8 bases in between. CDR3: CSVEEGAANTGELFI. CDR3 DNA sequence: TGCAGCGTTGAAGAGGGGGCGGCGAACACCGGGGAGCTGTTTATT.

The rearrangement joins TRBV5-6 to TRBJ1-4; D not certain. Germline V lookup: CDR1 SGHDT, CDR2 YYEEEE. V was clipped by 4 bases and J by 8 bases, with 15 bases between them. CDR3 length: 14 residues. Written as DNA, the CDR3 is TGTGCCAGCAGCCCCCCGGGTAATTCGGAAAAACTGTTTTTT. Translation: CASSPPGNSEKLFF.

The V gene is TRBV11-2, the J gene TRBJ2-2, with unresolved D. CDR1 and CDR2 (germline): SGHAT, FQNNGV. This CDR3 is built from 14 residues. V lost 6 bases and J lost 7, with 15 bases in between. CDR3 nucleotides: TGTGCCAGCAGTCCAATGAAAAAAATCGGGGAGCTGTTTTTT. As protein: CASSPMKKIGELFF.

The chain is built from TRBV7-8 and TRBJ2-7, with D possibly TRBD1 on 6 matching bases. The germline V and J ends were trimmed by 7 bases and 2 bases, with 12 bases remaining between them. The CDR3 covers 13 residues. Germline V CDR1 and CDR2: SGHVS, FQNEAQ. CDR3 DNA sequence: TGTGCCAGCACCCGGACAGCCCCCTACGAGCAGTACTTC. This translates into CASTRTAPYEQYF.

This clonotype was picked up a small number of times. The chain recombines TRBV6-2 or TRBV6-3 with TRBJ2-7; D uncertain. Trimming removed 8 bases from V and 2 bases from J, with 7 bases in between. The CDR3 consists of 11 residues. Germline lookup yields CDR1 MNHEY and CDR2 SVGEGT. The CDR3 coding sequence is TGTGCCAGCGGGGTTACCTACGAGCAGTACTTC. Protein: CASGVTYEQYF.

Turning to this clonotype: A read error may explain this, as a much larger clone is one base away. V gene TRBV6-5 combines with J gene TRBJ2-5; 7 positions match TRBD2. There are 12 residues in the CDR3. Germline V gene data show CDR1 as MNHEY and CDR2 as SVGAGI. CDR3 nucleotides: TGTGCCAGCAGTGGCGGGAGTGAGACCCAGTCCTTC. Its translation is CASSGGSETQSF.

This clonotype has at least ten counts. The chain links TRBV12-3 or TRBV12-4 to TRBJ1-5; no firm D call. This CDR3 is 14 amino acids long. Between the trimmed V and J ends, which lost 3 bases and 5 bases, there was a span of 11 bases. The CDR3 region has the DNA TGTGCCAGCAGTTTGCATGGCGGACATCAGCCCCAGCATTTT. This encodes CASSLHGGHQPQHF.

The CDR3, as DNA: TGCGCCAGCCGAAGCGGGAATACGCAGTATTTT. Translating gives CASRSGNTQYF. V usage is TRBV10-2 and J usage is TRBJ2-3, with 7 bases identical to TRBD2. The CDR3 runs 11 residues. Germline trimming cut 8 bases from V and 7 bases from J; bases unmatched to any gene: 3. From germline, CDR1 is WSHSY and CDR2 SAAADI.

The chain has TRBV4-3 and TRBJ2-7; D gene uncertain. Germline assignment: CDR1 LGHNA and CDR2 YSLEER. V was trimmed by 0 bases and J by 5 bases, leaving 20 bases between them. The CDR3 sequence is 17 residues long. The CDR3 nucleotides read TGCGCCAGCAGCCAAGAAGCCTTCCTGGCGATGAATGACGAGCAGTACTTC. Translating gives CASSQEAFLAMNDEQYF.

This clonotype was found a few times. The chain links TRBV7-9 to TRBJ2-6; D remains unclear. V lost 5 bases to trimming and J lost 2 bases, with 13 bases between them. CDR3 size: 16 residues. From germline, CDR1 is SEHNR and CDR2 FQNEAQ (reference sequence). CDR3 amino acids: CASSPVTWAGANVLTF. The CDR3 DNA reads TGTGCCAGCAGCCCAGTAACGTGGGCTGGGGCCAACGTCCTGACTTTC. The whole variable domain, filled in from reference TRBV7-9 and TRBJ2-6, reads DTGVSQNPRHKITKRGQNVTFRCDPISEHNRLYWYRQTLGQGPEFLTYFQNEAQLEKSRLLSDRFSAERPKGSFSTLEIQRTEQGDSAMYLCASSPVTWAGANVLTFGAGSRLTVL.

This clonotype was seen repeatedly, ten times or more. This chain uses TRBV28 with TRBJ2-3, with D uncertain. Trimming shortened V by 6 bases and J by 0 bases, and 10 bases separated the two germline ends. This CDR3 is built from 14 residues. Germline V lookup: CDR1 MDHEN, CDR2 SYDVKM. The CDR3 loop reads CASRPAVSTDTQYF. For the CDR3, the DNA is TGTGCCAGCAGACCAGCCGTTAGCACAGATACGCAGTATTTT.

This clonotype was observed a few times. The chain recombines TRBV5-5 with TRBJ2-2; no clear D gene. There are 13 residues in the CDR3. V lost 2 bases, J lost 7 bases, and 9 bases lay in between. The V gene's germline CDR1 is SGHKS and CDR2 YYEKEE (reference sequence). CDR3 in amino acids: CASSFDIHGELFF. CDR3 sequence (DNA): TGTGCCAGCAGCTTTGACATACACGGGGAGCTGTTTTTT. Based on the CDR3 plus reference TRBV5-5 and TRBJ2-2, the full variable domain is DAGVTQSPTHLIKTRGQQVTLRCSPISGHKSVSWYQQVLGQGPQFIFQYYEKEERGRGNFPDRFSARQFPNYSSELNVNALLLGDSALYLCASSFDIHGELFFGEGSRLTVL.

The rearrangement joins TRBV5-6 to TRBJ2-2, with D possibly being TRBD1 (5 bases). Germline V gene lookup returns CDR1 SGHDT and CDR2 YYEEEE. Trimming took 4 bases from V and 4 from J, leaving 11 bases between them. There are 14 residues in the CDR3. CDR3 nucleotides: TGTGCCAGCAGCCCGACAGTTGCCACCGGGGAGCTGTTTTTT. It encodes CASSPTVATGELFF. Supplemented by reference TRBV5-6 and TRBJ2-2, the full variable domain reads DAGVTQSPTHLIKTRGQQVTLRCSPKSGHDTVSWYQQALGQGPQFIFQYYEEEERQRGNFPDRFSGHQFPNYSSELNVNALLLGDSALYLCASSPTVATGELFFGEGSRLTVL.